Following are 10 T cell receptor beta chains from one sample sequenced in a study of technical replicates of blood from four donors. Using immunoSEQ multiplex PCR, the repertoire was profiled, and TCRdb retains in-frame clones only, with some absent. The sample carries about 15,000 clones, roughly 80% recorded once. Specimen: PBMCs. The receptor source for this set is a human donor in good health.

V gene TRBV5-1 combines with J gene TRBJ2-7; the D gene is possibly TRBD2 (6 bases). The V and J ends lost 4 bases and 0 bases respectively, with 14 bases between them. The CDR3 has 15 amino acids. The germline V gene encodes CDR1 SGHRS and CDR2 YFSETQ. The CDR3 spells CASSLEAGSSYEQYF. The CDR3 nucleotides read TGCGCCAGCAGCCTTGAGGCGGGGAGCTCCTACGAGCAGTACTTC. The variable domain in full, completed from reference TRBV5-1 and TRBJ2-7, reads KAGVTQTPRYLIKTRGQQVTLSCSPISGHRSVSWYQQTPGQGLQFLFEYFSETQRNKGNFPGRFSGRQFSNSRSEMNVSTLELGDSALYLCASSLEAGSSYEQYFGPGTRLTVT.

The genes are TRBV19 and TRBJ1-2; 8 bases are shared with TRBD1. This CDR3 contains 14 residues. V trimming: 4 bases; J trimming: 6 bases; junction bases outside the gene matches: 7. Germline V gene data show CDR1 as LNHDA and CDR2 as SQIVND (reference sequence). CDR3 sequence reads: CASSSGQGGDGYTF. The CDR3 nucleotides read TGTGCCAGTAGTAGCGGACAGGGAGGTGATGGCTACACCTTC. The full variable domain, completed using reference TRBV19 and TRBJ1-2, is DGGITQSPKYLFRKEGQNVTLSCEQNLNHDAMYWYRQDPGQGLRLIYYSQIVNDFQKGDIAEGYSVSREKKESFPLTVTSAQKNPTAFYLCASSSGQGGDGYTFGSGTRLTVV.

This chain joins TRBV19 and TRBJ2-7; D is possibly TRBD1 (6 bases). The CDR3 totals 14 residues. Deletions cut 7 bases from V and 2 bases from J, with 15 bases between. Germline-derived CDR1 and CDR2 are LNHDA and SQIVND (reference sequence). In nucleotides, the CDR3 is TGTGCCAGTAACGGGGACAAGCCTCCCTACGAGCAGTACTTC. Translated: CASNGDKPPYEQYF.

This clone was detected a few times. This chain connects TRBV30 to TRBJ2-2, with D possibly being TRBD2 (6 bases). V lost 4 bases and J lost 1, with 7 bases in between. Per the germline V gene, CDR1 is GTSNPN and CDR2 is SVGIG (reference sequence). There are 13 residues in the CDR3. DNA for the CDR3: TGTGCCTGGAAGGAGGGGAACACCGGGGAGCTGTTTTTT. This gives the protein CAWKEGNTGELFF. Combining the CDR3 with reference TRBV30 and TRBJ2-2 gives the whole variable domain SQTIHQWPATLVQPVGSPLSLECTVEGTSNPNLYWYRQAAGRGLQLLFYSVGIGQISSEVPQNLSASRPQDRQFILSSKKLLLSDSGFYLCAWKEGNTGELFFGEGSRLTVL.

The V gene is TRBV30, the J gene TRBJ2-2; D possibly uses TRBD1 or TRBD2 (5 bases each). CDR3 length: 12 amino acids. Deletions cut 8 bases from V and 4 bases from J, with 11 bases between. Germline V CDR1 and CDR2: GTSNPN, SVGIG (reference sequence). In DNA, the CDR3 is TGTGCCGGGACCTCCCCCACCGGGGAGCTGTTTTTT. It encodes CAGTSPTGELFF.

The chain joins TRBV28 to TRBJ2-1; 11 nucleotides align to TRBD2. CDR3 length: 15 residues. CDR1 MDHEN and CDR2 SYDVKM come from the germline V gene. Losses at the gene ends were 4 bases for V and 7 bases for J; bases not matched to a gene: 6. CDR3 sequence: CASSSLAGGTNEQFF. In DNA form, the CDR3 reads TGTGCCAGCAGTTCGCTAGCGGGAGGAACAAATGAGCAGTTCTTC.

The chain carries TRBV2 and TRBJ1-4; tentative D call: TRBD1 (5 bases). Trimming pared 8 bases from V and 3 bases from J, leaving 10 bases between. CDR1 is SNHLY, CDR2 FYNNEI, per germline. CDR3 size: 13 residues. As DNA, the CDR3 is TGTGCCAGCGTACAGGCGGCTAATGAAAAACTGTTTTTT. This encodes CASVQAANEKLFF.

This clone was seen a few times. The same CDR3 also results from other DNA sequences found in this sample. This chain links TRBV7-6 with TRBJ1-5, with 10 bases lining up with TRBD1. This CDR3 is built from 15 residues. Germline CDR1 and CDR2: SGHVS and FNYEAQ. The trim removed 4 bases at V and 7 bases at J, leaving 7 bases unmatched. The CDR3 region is CASSSGQGEGQPQHF. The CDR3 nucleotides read TGTGCCAGCAGCTCAGGACAGGGGGAAGGACAGCCCCAGCATTTT. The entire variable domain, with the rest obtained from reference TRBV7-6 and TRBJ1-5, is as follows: GAGVSQSPRYKVTKRGQDVALRCDPISGHVSLYWYRQALGQGPEFLTYFNYEAQQDKSGLPNDRFSAERPEGSISTLTIQRTEQRDSAMYRCASSSGQGEGQPQHFGDGTRLSIL.

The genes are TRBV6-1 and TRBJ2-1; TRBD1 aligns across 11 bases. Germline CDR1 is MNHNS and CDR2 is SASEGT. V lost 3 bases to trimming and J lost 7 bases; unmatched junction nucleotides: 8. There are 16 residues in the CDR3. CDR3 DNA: TGTGCCAGCAGTGAGGGGGAGGGGACAGGGGGGAATGAGCAGTTCTTC. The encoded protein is CASSEGEGTGGNEQFF.

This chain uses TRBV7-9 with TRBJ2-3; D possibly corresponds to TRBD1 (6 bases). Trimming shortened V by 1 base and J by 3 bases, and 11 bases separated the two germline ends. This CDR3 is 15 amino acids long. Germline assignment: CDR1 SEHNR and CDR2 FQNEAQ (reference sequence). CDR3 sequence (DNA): TGTGCCAGCAGCTTAGGGGGGCAGGGGACAGATACGCAGTATTTT. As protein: CASSLGGQGTDTQYF. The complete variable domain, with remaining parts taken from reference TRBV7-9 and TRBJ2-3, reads DTGVSQNPRHKITKRGQNVTFRCDPISEHNRLYWYRQTLGQGPEFLTYFQNEAQLEKSRLLSDRFSAERPKGSFSTLEIQRTEQGDSAMYLCASSLGGQGTDTQYFGPGTRLTVL.